Shown below are 11 T cell receptor beta chains from a single sample sequenced in a study of cytomegalovirus exposure and HLA in healthy donors (dated 2017 in TCRdb). Library preparation used the immunoSEQ multiplex PCR assay. The multiplex PCR relied on a mix of 60 forward primers for TCR Vbeta segments and 13 reverse primers for TCR Jbeta segments. TCRdb provides this immuneACCESS table in a form limited to in-frame rearrangements. Some clones are lacking; in checked studies, under half of them reflect an unresolved V gene, and why the rest are absent is not known. This sample holds some 91,000 clones; around 59% were observed only once. Around 2% of the sample rests with the top ten. Specimen: PBMCs. All receptors come from a human donor in good health.

V is TRBV18 and J is TRBJ2-5; a weak D match, TRBD1 (5 bases). Germline CDR1 and CDR2: KGHSH and LQKENI. Trimming took off 2 bases at V and 3 bases at J, with 10 bases between the two ends. There are 14 residues in the CDR3. As DNA, the CDR3 is TGTGCCAGCTCACCAAAGCTAGGGGAAGAGACCCAGTACTTC. Its protein is CASSPKLGEETQYF.

The rearrangement joins TRBV12-5 to TRBJ1-1; D ambiguous. In germline, CDR1 is LGHNT, CDR2 FRNRAP. V lost 5 bases and J 1 base, leaving 14 bases between the germline ends. This CDR3 has 15 residues. DNA of the CDR3: TGTGCTAGTGGTCCCGCGCAGGTGGGGAACACTGAAGCTTTCTTT. This sequence encodes CASGPAQVGNTEAFF.

The chain uses TRBV7-9 and TRBJ1-1; TRBD1 aligns across 7 bases. V was pared by 5 bases and J by 0 bases, with 6 bases of the junction left unmatched. The CDR3 length is 15 residues. CDR1 SEHNR and CDR2 FQNEAQ come from the germline V gene (reference sequence). The CDR3 coding sequence is TGTGCCAGCAGCCACGGGACAGTTATGAACACTGAAGCTTTCTTT. Encoded protein: CASSHGTVMNTEAFF.

The rearrangement uses TRBV5-1 and TRBJ1-1, with 9 positions matching TRBD1. The germline gives CDR1 SGHRS, CDR2 YFSETQ. This CDR3 region has 18 residues. Germline trimming cut 1 base from V and 2 bases from J; bases unmatched to any gene: 12. DNA of the CDR3: TGCGCCAGCAGCTTGCGGGGTTGGGGGACAGGGACCAACACTGAAGCTTTCTTT. This translates into CASSLRGWGTGTNTEAFF.

The chain carries TRBV2 and TRBJ2-7, with TRBD2 identical over 10 bases. The ends lost 6 bases at V and 2 bases at J; junction bases unmatched: 4. CDR1 and CDR2 (germline): SNHLY, FYNNEI. This CDR3 spans 14 amino acids. This chain's CDR3 is CASRASGGAYEQYF. Here the CDR3 DNA reads TGTGCCAGCAGAGCCAGCGGGGGGGCCTACGAGCAGTACTTC.

The CDR3 here is CASRPGLATYGNEQFF. The CDR3 nucleotides read TGTGCCAGCCGCCCGGGACTAGCGACCTATGGAAATGAGCAGTTCTTC. The chain carries TRBV4-2 and TRBJ2-1, with 10 bases that match TRBD2. V gave up 8 bases and J gave up 7 bases; unmatched junction bases: 14. CDR1 is LGHNA and CDR2 is YNFKEQ in the germline V gene. The CDR3 spans 16 residues.

The chain combines TRBV7-3 with TRBJ2-3, with 9 bases identical to TRBD2. The J segment lost 5 bases and the V segment lost 5 bases, leaving 5 bases of the junction unmatched. The CDR3 is made up of 14 amino acids. The V gene's germline CDR1 is SGHTA and CDR2 FQGTGA. Here the CDR3 reads CASSAGGGIDTQYF. As DNA, the CDR3 is TGTGCCAGCAGCGCGGGGGGGGGAATAGATACGCAGTATTTT.

The chain carries TRBV2 and TRBJ1-6; D is possibly TRBD1 (5 bases). V shed 4 bases and J shed 7 bases, with 11 bases lying between them. The CDR3 totals 14 residues. The germline gives CDR1 SNHLY, CDR2 FYNNEI. The CDR3 DNA is TGTGCCAGCAGTGGTGGGGGGAGAAATTCACCCCTCCACTTT. It is translated as CASSGGGRNSPLHF.

The chain is built from TRBV9 and TRBJ2-3, with D maybe TRBD1 (7 bases). This CDR3 has 17 amino acids. Germline CDR1 SGDLS, CDR2 YYNGEE. The V and J ends lost 0 bases and 6 bases respectively, with 20 bases between them. The CDR3 sequence: CASSVAQAGGPLDTQYF. The CDR3 coding sequence is TGTGCCAGCAGCGTAGCTCAGGCAGGGGGGCCGTTGGATACGCAGTATTTT.

In the case of this clone: A read error may produce the germline difference seen at one junction end. The same CDR3 also results from other DNA sequences found in this sample. J is TRBJ2-2 and V is TRBV5-1, with D tentatively TRBD2 (5 bases). Germline V lookup: CDR1 SGHRS, CDR2 YFSETQ. The CDR3 runs to 14 residues. The CDR3 DNA reads TGCGCCAGCAGCTTGGCCTCGAACACCGGGGAGCTGTTCTTT. Protein product: CASSLASNTGELFF.

The J gene is TRBJ2-3, the V gene TRBV21-1; the D segment call TRBD2 is taken from the table without a DNA check. TRBV21-1 is described as a pseudogene. The CDR3 extends over 20 amino acids. CDR3 amino acids: CASSTSSGEATYHSTDTQYF. CDR3 coding DNA: TGTGCCAGCAGCACATCTAGCGGGGAAGCAACTTATCATAGCACAGATACGCAGTATTTT.